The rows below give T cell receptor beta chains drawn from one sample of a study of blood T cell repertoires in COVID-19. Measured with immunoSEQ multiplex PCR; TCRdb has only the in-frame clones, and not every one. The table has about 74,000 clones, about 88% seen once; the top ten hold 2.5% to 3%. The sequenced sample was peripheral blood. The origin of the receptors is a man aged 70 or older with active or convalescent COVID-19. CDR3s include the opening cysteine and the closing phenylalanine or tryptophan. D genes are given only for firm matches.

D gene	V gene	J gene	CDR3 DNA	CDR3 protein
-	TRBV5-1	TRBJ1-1	TGCGCCAGCAGCTTTGGCGGCAACATGAACACTGAAGCTTTCTTT	CASSFGGNMNTEAFF
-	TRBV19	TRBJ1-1	TGTGCCAGTAGTGGCAGGGTCCAAAGGGGGAACACTGAAGCTTTCTTT	CASSGRVQRGNTEAFF
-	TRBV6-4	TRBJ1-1	TGTGCCAGCAGTTTTCAGGTGAACACTGAAGCTTTCTTT	CASSFQVNTEAFF
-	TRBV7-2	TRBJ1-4	TGTGCCAGCAGCCGGAAAGGGGCCGGTGAAAAACTGTTTTTT	CASSRKGAGEKLFF
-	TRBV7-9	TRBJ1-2	TGTGCCAGCAGCCAGACAGACTATGGCTACACCTTC	CASSQTDYGYTF
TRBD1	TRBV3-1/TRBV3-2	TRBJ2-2	TGTGCCAGCAGCCAACGAGGGGGCACGGGCACCGGGGAGCTGTTTTTT	CASSQRGGTGTGELFF
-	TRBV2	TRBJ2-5	TGTGCCAGTACCGGGACACGTGGGCCGTCGGAGACCCAGTACTTC	CASTGTRGPSETQYF
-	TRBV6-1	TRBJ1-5	TGTGCCAGCAGTGAACAGGCAGGGCGAGGACAGCCCCAGCATTTT	CASSEQAGRGQPQHF
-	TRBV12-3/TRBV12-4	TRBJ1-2	TGTGCCAGCAGTTTAGCCGCAGGGTTGGGCTACACCTTC	CASSLAAGLGYTF
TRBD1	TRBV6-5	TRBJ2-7	TGTGCCACCAGGCGACAGGGCCACTACGAGCAGTACTTC	CATRRQGHYEQYF
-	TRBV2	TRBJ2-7	TGTGCCAGCAGCGAGTTTTACGAGCAGTACTTC	CASSEFYEQYF
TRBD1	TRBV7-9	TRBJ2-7	TGTGCCAGCAGCCAACTCGGACAGGGCGTCGGCTACGAGCAGTACTTC	CASSQLGQGVGYEQYF
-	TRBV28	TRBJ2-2	TGTGCCAGCAGAGAGGTCGGGGAGCTGTTTTTT	CASREVGELFF